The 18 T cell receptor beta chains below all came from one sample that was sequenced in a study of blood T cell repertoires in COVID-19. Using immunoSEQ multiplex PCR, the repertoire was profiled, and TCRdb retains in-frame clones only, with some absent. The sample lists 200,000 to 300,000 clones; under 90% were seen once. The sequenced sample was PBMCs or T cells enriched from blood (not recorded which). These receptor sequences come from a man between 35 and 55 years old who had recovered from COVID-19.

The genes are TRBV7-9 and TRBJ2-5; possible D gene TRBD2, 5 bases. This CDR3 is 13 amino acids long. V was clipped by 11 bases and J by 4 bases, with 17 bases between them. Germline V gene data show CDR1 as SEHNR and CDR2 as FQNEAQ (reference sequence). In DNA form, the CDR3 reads TGTGCCGGGATAGTGGGAGAGGGAGAGACCCAGTACTTC. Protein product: CAGIVGEGETQYF.

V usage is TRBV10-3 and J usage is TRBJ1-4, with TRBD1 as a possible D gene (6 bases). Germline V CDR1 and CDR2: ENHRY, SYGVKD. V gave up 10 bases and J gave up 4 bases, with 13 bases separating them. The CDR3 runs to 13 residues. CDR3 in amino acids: CATGQPDNEKLFF. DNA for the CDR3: TGTGCCACCGGACAGCCTGATAATGAAAAACTGTTTTTT.

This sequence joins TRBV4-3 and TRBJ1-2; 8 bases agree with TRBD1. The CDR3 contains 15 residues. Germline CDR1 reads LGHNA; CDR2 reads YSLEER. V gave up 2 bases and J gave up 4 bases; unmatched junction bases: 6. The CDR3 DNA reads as TGCGCCAGCAGCCAAAGAGCAGGGGGCAGCTATGGCTACACCTTC. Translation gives CASSQRAGGSYGYTF.

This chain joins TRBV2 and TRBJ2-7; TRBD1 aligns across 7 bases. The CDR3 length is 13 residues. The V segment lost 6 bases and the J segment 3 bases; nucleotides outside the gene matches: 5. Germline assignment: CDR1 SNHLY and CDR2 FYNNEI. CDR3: CASRDRVYYEQYF. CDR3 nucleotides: TGTGCCAGCAGAGACAGGGTATACTACGAGCAGTACTTC.

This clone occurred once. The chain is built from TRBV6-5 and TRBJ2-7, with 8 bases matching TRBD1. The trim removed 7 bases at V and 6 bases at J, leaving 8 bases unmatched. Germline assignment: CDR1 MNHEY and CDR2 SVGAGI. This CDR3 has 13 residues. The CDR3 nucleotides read TGTGCCAGCACTAAACAGGGGGTTGGCGAGCAGTACTTC. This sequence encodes CASTKQGVGEQYF.

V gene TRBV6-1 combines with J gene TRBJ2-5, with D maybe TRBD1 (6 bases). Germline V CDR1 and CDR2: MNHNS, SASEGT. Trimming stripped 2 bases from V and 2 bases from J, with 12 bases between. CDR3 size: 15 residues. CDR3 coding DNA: TGTGCCAGCAGTGAACCCGGACAGATACAAGAGACCCAGTACTTC. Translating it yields CASSEPGQIQETQYF.

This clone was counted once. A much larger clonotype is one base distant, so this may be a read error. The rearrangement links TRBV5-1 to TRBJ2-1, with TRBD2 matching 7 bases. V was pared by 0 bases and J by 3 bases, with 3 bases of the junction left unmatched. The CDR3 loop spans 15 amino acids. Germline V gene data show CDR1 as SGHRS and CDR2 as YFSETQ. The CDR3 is CASSLEGTNYNEQFF. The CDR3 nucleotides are TGCGCCAGCAGCTTGGAGGGGACTAACTACAATGAGCAGTTCTTC.

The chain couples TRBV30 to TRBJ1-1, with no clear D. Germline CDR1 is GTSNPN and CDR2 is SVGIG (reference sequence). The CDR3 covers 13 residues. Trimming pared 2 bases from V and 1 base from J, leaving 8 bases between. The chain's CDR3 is CAWSFLENTEAFF. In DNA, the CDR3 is TGTGCCTGGAGTTTTTTAGAGAACACTGAAGCTTTCTTT.

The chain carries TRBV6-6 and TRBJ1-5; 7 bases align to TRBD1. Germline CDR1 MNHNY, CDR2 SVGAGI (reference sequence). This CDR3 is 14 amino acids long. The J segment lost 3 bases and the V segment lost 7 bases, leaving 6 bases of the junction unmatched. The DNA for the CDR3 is TGTGCCAGCACTAGGGGACAGCACAATCAGCCCCAGCATTTT. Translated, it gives CASTRGQHNQPQHF.

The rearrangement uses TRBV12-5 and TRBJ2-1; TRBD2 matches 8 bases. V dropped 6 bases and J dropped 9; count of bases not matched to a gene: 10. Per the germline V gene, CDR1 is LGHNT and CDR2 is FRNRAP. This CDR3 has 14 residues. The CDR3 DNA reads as TGTGCTAGTGGACCCGAAGGACTAGCCGGTGAGCAGTTCTTC. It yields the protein CASGPEGLAGEQFF.

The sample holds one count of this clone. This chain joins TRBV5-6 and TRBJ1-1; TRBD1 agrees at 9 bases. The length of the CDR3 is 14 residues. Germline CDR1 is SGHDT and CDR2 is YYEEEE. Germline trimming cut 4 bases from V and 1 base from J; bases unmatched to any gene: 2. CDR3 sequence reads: CASSGDRANTEAFF. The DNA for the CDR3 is TGTGCCAGCAGCGGGGACAGGGCGAACACTGAAGCTTTCTTT.

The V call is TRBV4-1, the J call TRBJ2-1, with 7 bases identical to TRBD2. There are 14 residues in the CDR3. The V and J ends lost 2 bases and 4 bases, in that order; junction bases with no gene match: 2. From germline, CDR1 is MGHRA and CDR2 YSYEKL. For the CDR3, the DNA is TGCGCCAGCAGCCAAACTAGCGCGTACAATGAGCAGTTCTTC. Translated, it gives CASSQTSAYNEQFF.

Written as DNA, the CDR3 is TGCGCCAGCAGCCCTCTTCGGACAGACGAAAAACTGTTTTTT. This gives the protein CASSPLRTDEKLFF. The chain carries TRBV5-1 and TRBJ1-4; perhaps TRBD1 as D (6 bases). In germline, CDR1 is SGHRS, CDR2 YFSETQ. V was clipped by 4 bases and J by 8 bases, with 15 bases between them. The CDR3 extends over 14 amino acids. The full variable domain, completed using reference TRBV5-1 and TRBJ1-4, is KAGVTQTPRYLIKTRGQQVTLSCSPISGHRSVSWYQQTPGQGLQFLFEYFSETQRNKGNFPGRFSGRQFSNSRSEMNVSTLELGDSALYLCASSPLRTDEKLFFGSGTQLSVL.

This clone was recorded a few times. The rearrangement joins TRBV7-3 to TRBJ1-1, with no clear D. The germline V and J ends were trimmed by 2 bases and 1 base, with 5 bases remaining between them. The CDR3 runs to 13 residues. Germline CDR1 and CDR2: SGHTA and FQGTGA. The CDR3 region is CASSLEENTEAFF. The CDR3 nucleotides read TGTGCCAGCAGCTTAGAGGAGAACACTGAAGCTTTCTTT.

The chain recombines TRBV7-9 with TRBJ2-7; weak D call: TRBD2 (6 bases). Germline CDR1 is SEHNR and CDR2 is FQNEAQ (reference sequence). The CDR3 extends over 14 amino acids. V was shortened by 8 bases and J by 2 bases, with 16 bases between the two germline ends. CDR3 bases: TGTGCCAGCGACGGGGGAAGAGTCACCTACGAGCAGTACTTC. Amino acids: CASDGGRVTYEQYF.

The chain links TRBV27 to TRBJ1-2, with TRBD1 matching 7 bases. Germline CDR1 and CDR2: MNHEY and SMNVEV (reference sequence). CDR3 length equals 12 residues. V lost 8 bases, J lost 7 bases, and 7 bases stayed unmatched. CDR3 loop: CASRQGMGGYTF. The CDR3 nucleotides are TGTGCCAGCCGACAGGGTATGGGTGGCTACACCTTC.

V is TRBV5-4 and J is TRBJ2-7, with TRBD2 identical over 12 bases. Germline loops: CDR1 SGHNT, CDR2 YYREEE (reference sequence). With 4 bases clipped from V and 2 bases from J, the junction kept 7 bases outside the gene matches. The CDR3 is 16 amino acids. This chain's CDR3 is CASSTSLAGGPYEQYF. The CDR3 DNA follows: TGTGCCAGCAGCACCTCACTAGCGGGGGGTCCCTACGAGCAGTACTTC.

The CDR3 DNA reads as TGTGCCAGCAGCCTCCCGGGGGGCCCCTACAATGAGCAGTTCTTC. Amino acids: CASSLPGGPYNEQFF. The chain employs TRBV4-2 and TRBJ2-1; a weak D match, TRBD2 (7 bases). The CDR3 spans 15 residues. The V gene lost 4 bases and the J gene lost 2 bases, with 12 bases spanning the gap. Looked up from germline, CDR1 is LGHNA and CDR2 is YNFKEQ.